The clone carrying this T cell receptor beta chain was seen many times. The record originates from a study of T cells after yellow fever vaccination. Trimming removed 0 bases at V and 5 bases at J, with 7 bases between. Looked up from germline, CDR1 is GTSNPN and CDR2 is SVGIG (reference sequence). CDR3 length: 12 residues. TCRdb itself ran the 5' RACE reads through MiXCR, one entry per CDR3 protein. The repertoire holds about 22,000 distinct CDR3 sequences, with 4% to 6% as singletons. The sequence came from a man aged 18 to 30 who received the YFV17D yellow fever vaccine. The chain links TRBV30 to TRBJ2-5; maybe TRBD1 (6 bases). This material consisted of PBMCs, either bulk or a sorted T-cell subset (CD4+, CD8+, memory, or dextramer-sorted; not recorded which), taken roughly 45 days after the first yellow fever vaccination. CDR3 sequence reads: CAWSVQGETQYF. In DNA, the CDR3 is TGTGCCTGGAGTGTACAGGGTGAGACCCAGTACTTC.